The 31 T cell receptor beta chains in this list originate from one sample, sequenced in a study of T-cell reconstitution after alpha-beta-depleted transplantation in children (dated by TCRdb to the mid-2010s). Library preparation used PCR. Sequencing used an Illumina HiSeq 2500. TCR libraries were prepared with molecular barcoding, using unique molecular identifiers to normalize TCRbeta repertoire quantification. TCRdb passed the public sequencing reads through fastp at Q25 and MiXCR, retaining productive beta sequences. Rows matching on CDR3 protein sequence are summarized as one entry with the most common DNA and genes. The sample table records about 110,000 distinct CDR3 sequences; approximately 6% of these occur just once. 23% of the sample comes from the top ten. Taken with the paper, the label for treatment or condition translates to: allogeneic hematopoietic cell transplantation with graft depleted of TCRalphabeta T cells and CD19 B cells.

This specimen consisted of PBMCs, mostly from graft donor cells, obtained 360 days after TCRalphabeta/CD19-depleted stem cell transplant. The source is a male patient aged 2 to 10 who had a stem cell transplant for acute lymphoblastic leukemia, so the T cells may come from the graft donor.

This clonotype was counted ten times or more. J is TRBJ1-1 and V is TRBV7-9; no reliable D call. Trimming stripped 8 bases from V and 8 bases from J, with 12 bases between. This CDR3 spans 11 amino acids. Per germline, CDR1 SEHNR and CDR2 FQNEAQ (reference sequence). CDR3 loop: CASQRLREAFF. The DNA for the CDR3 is TGTGCCAGCCAGAGGCTACGGGAAGCTTTCTTT.

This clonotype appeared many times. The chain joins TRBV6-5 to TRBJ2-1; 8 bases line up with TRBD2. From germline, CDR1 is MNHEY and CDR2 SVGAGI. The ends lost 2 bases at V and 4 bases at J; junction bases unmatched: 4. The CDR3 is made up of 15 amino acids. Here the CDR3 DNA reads TGTGCCAGCAGTTACGAGGCGGGGGGATACAATGAGCAGTTCTTC. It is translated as CASSYEAGGYNEQFF.

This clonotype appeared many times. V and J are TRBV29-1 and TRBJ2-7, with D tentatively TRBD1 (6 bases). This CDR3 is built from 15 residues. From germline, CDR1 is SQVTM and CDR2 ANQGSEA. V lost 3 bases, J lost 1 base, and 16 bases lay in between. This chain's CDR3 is CSVEGVGGRSYEQYF. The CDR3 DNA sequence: TGCAGCGTTGAGGGAGTAGGGGGTCGATCCTACGAGCAGTACTTC.

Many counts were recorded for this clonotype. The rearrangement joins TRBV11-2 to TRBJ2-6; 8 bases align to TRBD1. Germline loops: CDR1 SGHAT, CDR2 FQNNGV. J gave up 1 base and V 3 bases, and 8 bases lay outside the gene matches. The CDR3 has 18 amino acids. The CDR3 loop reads CASSLTGTGGSGANVLTF. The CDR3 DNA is TGTGCCAGCAGCTTGACCGGGACAGGAGGGTCTGGGGCCAACGTCCTGACTTTC.

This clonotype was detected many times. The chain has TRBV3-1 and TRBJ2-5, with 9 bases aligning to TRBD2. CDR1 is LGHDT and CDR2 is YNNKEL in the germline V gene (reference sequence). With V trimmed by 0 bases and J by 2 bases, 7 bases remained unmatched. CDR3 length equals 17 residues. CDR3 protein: CASSQDYLAGSQETQYF. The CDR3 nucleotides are TGTGCCAGCAGCCAAGACTACCTAGCGGGGAGTCAAGAGACCCAGTACTTC.

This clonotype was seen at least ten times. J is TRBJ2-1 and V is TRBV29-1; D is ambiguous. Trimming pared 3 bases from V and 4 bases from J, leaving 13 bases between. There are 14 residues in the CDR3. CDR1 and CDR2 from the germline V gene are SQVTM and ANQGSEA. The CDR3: CSVELAALYNEQFF. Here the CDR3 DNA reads TGCAGCGTTGAGCTCGCGGCGCTTTACAATGAGCAGTTCTTC.

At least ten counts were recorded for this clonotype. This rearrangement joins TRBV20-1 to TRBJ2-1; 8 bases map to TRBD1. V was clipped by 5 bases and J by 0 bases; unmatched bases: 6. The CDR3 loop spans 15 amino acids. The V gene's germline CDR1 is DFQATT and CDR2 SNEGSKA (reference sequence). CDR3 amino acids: CSAPSDRGSYNEQFF. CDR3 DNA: TGCAGTGCTCCCTCAGACAGGGGCTCCTACAATGAGCAGTTCTTC.

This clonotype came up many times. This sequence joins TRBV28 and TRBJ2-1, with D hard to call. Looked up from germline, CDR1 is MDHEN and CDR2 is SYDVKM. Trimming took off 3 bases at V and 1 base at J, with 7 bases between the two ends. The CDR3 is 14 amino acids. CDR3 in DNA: TGTGCCAGCAGTTTGGGTCTTTCCTACAATGAGCAGTTCTTC. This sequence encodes CASSLGLSYNEQFF.

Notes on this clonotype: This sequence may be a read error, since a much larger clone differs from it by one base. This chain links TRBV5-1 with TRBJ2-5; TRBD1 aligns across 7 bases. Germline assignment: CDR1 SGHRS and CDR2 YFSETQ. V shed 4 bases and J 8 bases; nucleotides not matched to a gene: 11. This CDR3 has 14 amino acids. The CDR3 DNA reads TGCGCCAGCAGCACCCTTACAGGGGCCGACACCCAGTACTTC. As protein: CASSTLTGADTQYF.

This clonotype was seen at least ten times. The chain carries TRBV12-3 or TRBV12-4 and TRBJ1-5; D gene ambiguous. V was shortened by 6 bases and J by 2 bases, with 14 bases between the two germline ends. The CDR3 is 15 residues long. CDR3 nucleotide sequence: TGTGCCAGCAGCCTTGAGGGAAAAGGCAATCAGCCCCAGCATTTT. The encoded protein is CASSLEGKGNQPQHF.

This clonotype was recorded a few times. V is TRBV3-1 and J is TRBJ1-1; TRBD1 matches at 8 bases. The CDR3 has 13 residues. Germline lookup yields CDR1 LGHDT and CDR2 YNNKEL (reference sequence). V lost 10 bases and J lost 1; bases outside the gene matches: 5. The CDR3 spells CATSGQANTEAFF. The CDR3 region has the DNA TGTGCCACCTCGGGACAGGCGAACACTGAAGCTTTCTTT.

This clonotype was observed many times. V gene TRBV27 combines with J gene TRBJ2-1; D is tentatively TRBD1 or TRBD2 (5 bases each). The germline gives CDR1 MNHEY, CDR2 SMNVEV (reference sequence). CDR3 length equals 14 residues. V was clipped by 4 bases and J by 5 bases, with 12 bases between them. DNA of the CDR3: TGTGCCAGCAGTTCGTGGGACCGACACAATGAGCAGTTCTTC. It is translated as CASSSWDRHNEQFF.

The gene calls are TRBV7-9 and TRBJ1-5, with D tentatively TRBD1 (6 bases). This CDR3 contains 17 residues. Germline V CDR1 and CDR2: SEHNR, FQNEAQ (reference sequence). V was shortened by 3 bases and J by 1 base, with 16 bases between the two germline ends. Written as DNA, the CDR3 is TGTGCCAGCAGCTTCGTGACAGGCCTAAGGAGCAATCAGCCCCAGCATTTT. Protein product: CASSFVTGLRSNQPQHF.

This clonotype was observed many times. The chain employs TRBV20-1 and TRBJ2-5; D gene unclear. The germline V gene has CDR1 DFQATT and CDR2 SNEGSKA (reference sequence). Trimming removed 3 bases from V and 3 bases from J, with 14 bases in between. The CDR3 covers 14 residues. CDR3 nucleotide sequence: TGCAGTGCTAGGAGGATTTCAATGGAAGAGACCCAGTACTTC. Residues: CSARRISMEETQYF.

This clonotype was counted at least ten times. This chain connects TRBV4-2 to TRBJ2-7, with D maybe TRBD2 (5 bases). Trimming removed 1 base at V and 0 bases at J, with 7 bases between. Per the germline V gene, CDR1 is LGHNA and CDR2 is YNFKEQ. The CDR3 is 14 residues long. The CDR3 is CASSQGRSSYEQYF. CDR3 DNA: TGTGCCAGCAGCCAAGGGAGGAGCTCCTACGAGCAGTACTTC.

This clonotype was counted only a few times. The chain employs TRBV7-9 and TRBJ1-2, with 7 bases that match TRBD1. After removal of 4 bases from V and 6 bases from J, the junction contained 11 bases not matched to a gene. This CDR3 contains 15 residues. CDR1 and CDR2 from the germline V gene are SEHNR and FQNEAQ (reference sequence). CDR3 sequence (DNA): TGTGCCAGCAGCTACCCGGGACAGAAAATGGATGGCTACACCTTC. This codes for CASSYPGQKMDGYTF.

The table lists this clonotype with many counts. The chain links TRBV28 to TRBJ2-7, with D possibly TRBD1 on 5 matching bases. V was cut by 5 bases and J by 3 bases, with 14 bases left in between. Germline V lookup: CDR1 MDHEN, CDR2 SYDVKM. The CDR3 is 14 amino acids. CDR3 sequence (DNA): TGTGCCAGCAGTAGCCCAAGGGGCTACTACGAGCAGTACTTC. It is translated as CASSSPRGYYEQYF.

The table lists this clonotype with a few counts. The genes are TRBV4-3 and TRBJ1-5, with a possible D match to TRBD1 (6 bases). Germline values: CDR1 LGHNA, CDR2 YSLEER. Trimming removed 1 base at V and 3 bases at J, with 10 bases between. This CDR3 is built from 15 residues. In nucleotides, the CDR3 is TGCGCCAGCAGCCAAGTTTGGGGGGCCAATCAGCCCCAGCATTTT. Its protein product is CASSQVWGANQPQHF.

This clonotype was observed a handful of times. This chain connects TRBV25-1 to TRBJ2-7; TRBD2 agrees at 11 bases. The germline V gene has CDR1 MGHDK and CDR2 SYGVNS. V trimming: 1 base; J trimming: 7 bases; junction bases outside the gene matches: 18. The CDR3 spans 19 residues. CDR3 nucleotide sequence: TGTGCCAGCAGTGAATTAATCCCGCCTAGCGGGAGGCCCCGGGGGGAGCAGTACTTC. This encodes CASSELIPPSGRPRGEQYF.

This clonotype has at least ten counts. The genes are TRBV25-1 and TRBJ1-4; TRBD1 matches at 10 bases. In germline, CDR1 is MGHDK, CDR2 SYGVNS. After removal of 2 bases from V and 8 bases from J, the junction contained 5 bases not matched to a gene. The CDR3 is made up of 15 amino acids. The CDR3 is CASSERDRGAEKLFF. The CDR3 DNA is TGTGCCAGCAGTGAACGGGACAGGGGAGCCGAAAAACTGTTTTTT.

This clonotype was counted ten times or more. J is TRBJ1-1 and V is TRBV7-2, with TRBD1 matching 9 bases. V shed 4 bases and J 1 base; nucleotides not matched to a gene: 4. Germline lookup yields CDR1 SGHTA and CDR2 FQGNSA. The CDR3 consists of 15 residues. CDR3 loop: CASSSGQGRNTEAFF. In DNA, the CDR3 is TGTGCCAGCAGCTCGGGACAGGGTAGGAACACTGAAGCTTTCTTT.

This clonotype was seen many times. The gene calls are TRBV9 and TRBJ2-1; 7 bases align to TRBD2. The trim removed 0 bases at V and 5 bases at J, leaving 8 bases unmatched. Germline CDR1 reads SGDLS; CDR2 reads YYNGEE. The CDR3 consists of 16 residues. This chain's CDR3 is CASSVASGEGNNEQFF. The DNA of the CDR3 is TGTGCCAGCAGCGTAGCTTCGGGGGAGGGGAACAATGAGCAGTTCTTC.

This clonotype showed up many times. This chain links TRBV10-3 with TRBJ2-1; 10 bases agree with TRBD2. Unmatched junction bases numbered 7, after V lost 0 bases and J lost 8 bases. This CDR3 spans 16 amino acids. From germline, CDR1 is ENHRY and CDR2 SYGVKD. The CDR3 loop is CAISESASGSRYEQFF. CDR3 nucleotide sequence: TGTGCCATCAGTGAGTCGGCTAGCGGGAGTAGGTATGAGCAGTTCTTC.

This CDR3 reads CASSPDRTQETQYF. Here the CDR3 DNA reads TGTGCCAGCAGCCCCGACAGGACCCAAGAGACCCAGTACTTC. This chain links TRBV28 with TRBJ2-5, with D perhaps matching TRBD1 (6 bases). V lost 6 bases, J lost 1 base, and 12 bases lay in between. The CDR3 is 14 residues long. Germline CDR1 and CDR2: MDHEN and SYDVKM.

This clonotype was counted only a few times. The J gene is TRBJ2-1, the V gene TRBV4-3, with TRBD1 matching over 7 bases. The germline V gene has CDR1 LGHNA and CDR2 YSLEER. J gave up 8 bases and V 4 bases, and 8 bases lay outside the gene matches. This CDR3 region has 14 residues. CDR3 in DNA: TGCGCCAGCAGCCCTAGGGGGCTCTTTGATGAGCAGTTCTTC. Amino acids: CASSPRGLFDEQFF.

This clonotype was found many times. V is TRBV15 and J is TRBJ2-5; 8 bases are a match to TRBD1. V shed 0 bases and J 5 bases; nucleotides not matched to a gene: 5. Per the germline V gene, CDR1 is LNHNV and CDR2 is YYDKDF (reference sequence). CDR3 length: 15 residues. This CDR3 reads CATSRDTGGYETQYF. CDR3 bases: TGTGCCACCAGCAGAGATACAGGGGGATATGAGACCCAGTACTTC.

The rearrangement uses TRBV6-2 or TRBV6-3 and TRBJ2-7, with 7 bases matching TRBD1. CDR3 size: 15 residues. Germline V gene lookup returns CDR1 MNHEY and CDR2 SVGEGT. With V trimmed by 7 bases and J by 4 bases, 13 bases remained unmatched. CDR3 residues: CASTKGGRGVYEQYF. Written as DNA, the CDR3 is TGTGCCAGCACTAAAGGGGGCAGGGGAGTATACGAGCAGTACTTC.

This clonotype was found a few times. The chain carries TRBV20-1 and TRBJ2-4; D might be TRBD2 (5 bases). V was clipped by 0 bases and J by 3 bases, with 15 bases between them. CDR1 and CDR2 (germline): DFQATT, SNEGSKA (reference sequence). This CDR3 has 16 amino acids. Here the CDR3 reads CSARDITTGIKNIQYF. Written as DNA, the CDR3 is TGCAGTGCTAGAGATATAACAACGGGGATCAAAAACATTCAGTACTTC.

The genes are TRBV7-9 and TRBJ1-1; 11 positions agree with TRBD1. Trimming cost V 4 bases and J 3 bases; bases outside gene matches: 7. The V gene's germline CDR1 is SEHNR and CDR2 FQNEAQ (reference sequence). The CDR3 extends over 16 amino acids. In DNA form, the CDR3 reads TGTGCCAGCAGCTCGCGGGACAGGGGGAAACACACTGAAGCTTTCTTT. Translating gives CASSSRDRGKHTEAFF. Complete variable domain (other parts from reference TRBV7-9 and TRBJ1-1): DTGVSQNPRHKITKRGQNVTFRCDPISEHNRLYWYRQTLGQGPEFLTYFQNEAQLEKSRLLSDRFSAERPKGSFSTLEIQRTEQGDSAMYLCASSSRDRGKHTEAFFGQGTRLTVV.

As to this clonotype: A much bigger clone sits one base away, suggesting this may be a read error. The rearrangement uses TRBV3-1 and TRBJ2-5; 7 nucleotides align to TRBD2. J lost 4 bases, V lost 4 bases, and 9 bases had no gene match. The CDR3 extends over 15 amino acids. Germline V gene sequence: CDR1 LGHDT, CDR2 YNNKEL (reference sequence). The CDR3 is CASSPGPAGTETQYF. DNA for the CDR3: TGTGCCAGCAGCCCGGGACCAGCGGGGACAGAGACCCAGTACTTC.

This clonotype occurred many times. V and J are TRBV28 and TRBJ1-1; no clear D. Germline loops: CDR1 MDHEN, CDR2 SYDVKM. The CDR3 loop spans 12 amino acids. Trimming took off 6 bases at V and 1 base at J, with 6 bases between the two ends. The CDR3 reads CASSRQNTEAFF. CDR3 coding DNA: TGTGCCAGCAGCCGACAGAACACTGAAGCTTTCTTT.